The present TCR beta chain was sequenced within a study of vaccination and CD4 T cells after COVID-19. In the study overall: Six men and four women formed the convalescents, two being Hispanic. Cells were stimulated with overlapping spike peptide pools from SARS-CoV-2, HCoV-NL63, HCoV-OC43 and HCoV-229E.

Sample treatment: approximately 11-day PBMC culture with coronavirus spike peptide pools or control peptides (ViraFEST assay). This clonotype was seen only once. The antigen remains undetermined. At one of its ends the junction is not consistent with the germline gene, which may arise from a read error. With the Oncomine TCR Beta short-read assay, DNA from cultured CD4+ T cells was sequenced. Via MiXCR, TCRdb re-called the PCR reads, giving one row per CDR3 protein. The sample includes 11,000 to 15,000 distinct CDR3 sequences, about 50% of them seen just once. The CDR3 is made up of 15 amino acids. Germline assignment: CDR1 MNHNS and CDR2 SASEGT.

V is TRBV6-1 and J is TRBJ1-2; 11 positions agree with TRBD1. The sequenced material came from CD4+ T cells from blood, cultured in vitro. The sequence derives from a human donor who had recovered from COVID-19. As DNA, the CDR3 is TGTGCCAGCAGTCAAGCTCGGGACAGGGGGAATGGCTACACCTTC. Translating gives CASSQARDRGNGYTF.